The sequence of this T cell receptor (beta chain) was determined in a study of cytomegalovirus exposure and HLA in healthy donors. General study points: HLA alleles showed associations with some 17,000 TCR beta sequences in a later analysis, at a 0.05 false discovery rate.

It was with 60 Vbeta and 13 Jbeta primers that the PCR ran. Generated by immunoSEQ multiplex PCR, the TCRdb table keeps only in-frame clones and is missing some. Its listing shows around 29,000 clones. On this clone: No antigen is known for it.

The TCR originated in a man under 40 in good health and CMV-seronegative. Sequencing used PBMCs.

This chain's CDR3 is CASSLGQTSSGNTIYF. CDR3 in DNA: TGTGCCAGCAGCTTAGGACAGACGAGCTCTGGAAACACCATATATTTT. The chain links TRBV7-9 to TRBJ1-3, with a tentative D call TRBD1 (5 bases). Germline V gene lookup returns CDR1 SEHNR and CDR2 FQNEAQ (reference sequence). Trimming cost V 1 base and J 0 bases, with 10 bases left between them. CDR3 size: 16 residues.